This TCR beta chain derives from a study of OX40 agonist ivuxolimab in advanced cancers. Regarding the research as a whole: Ivuxolimab, which targeted the costimulatory receptor OX40 (CD134), was an agonistic, fully human IgG2 monoclonal antibody. Peripheral TCRbeta sequencing was intended to test whether TCR sequence diversity was altered and clonal T-cell expansion was caused by ivuxolimab. Prior anti-PD-1, anti-PD-L1 or anti-CTLA-4 therapy was permitted, and 30% to 50% of dose-escalation patients had received checkpoint inhibitors. Intravenous ivuxolimab was administered to patients every 2 weeks at six dose levels: 0.01, 0.1, 0.3, 1.5, 3 and 10 mg/kg. Partial responses occurred in three dose-escalation patients, of whom one had hepatocellular carcinoma and two had cutaneous melanoma. Of the 50 to 55 patients in dose escalation, about 20 had hepatocellular carcinoma, approximately 15 had melanoma, 9 had renal cell carcinoma and 9 had head and neck cancer. The monotherapy dose-escalation portion (N = 52 patients) of the phase I ivuxolimab trial is reported in the paper. In the dose-escalation cohort, 82.7% of patients were male, and the mean age was approximately 55 years, with a range of about 20 to 79.

About this clone: Its antigen target is currently unknown. No per-base quality is available; no much larger clone lies one base away. Other DNA sequences of this sample code for an identical CDR3.

Results and caveats for the whole study, not just this receptor: After ivuxolimab, expanded clones were on average more numerous among CD8+ T cells than among CD4+ T cells. In the 0.1-3.0 mg/kg groups, partial responders had among the lowest normalized peripheral clonal expansion, particularly in CD8+ T cells. At doses of 0.1 to 3.0 mg/kg, clonal expansion of both CD4+ and CD8+ blood T cells was observed from baseline to week 6. Low levels of normalized T-cell clonal expansion were also shown by some nonresponding patients. The antigen specificity of the peripheral T cells that underwent clonal expansion was not determined.

Between the V and J ends, shortened by 5 bases and 0 bases respectively, the junction contains 2 bases. The germline V gene (reference sequence) specifies MNHEY as CDR1 and SMNVEV as CDR2. From the cysteine through the phenylalanine, the CDR3 covers 11 amino acids. Only CDR3 DNA is held: 33 bases, read in frame from base 1. The trial excluded patients who had a history of autoimmune disease or who were on systemic immunosuppression. Peripheral blood for TCR sequencing was drawn from every dose cohort at baseline, at cycle 4 day 1 and at cycle 7 day 1. The samples were taken from a phase I, first-in-human, multicenter, open-label dose-escalation trial of ivuxolimab. Adults with locally advanced or metastatic head and neck squamous cell, hepatocellular, melanoma or renal cell carcinoma were enrolled in the trial. Before TCR sequencing, CD4+ and CD8+ T cells were separately sorted from peripheral blood.

For sequencing of the TCRbeta CDR3 region, genomic DNA was extracted from the sorted cells. The immunoSEQ Assay was used to sequence the TCRbeta CDR3 regions. In its TCRdb copy, this immuneACCESS table keeps in-frame sequences only and misses some clones. Where compared with another copy, unresolved V genes explain less than half of these, and the others have no known cause. The sample table lists about 35,000 clones, roughly 90% of them with a count of one. The biggest ten clones account for 33% of the sample. The V and J segments used are TRBV27 and TRBJ2-7; the D gene is unclear. The receptor comes from an adult with an advanced solid tumor such as melanoma, head and neck, liver or kidney cancer. The starting material was CD4+ or CD8+ T cells sorted from blood, obtained in a trial of the OX40 agonist ivuxolimab. The encoded CDR3 is CASSGSYEQYF. The DNA sequence is as follows: TGTGCCAGCAGTGGCTCCTACGAGCAGTACTTC.